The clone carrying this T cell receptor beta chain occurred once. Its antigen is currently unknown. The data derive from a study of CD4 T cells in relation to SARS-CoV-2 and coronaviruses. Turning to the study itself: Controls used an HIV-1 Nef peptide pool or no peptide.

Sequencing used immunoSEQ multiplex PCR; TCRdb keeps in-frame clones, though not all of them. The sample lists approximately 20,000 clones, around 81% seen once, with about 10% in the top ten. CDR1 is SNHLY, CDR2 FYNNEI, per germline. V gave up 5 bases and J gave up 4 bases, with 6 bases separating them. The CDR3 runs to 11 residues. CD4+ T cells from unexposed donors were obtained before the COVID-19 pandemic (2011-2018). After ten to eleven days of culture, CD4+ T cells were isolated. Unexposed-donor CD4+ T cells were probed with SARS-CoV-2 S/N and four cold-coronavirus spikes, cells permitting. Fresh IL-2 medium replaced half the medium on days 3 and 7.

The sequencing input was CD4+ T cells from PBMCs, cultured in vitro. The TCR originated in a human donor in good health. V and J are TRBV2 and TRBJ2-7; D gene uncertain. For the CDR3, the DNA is TGTGCCAGCAGTCCCAAGTACGAGCAGTACTTC. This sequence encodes CASSPKYEQYF.